This T cell receptor (beta chain) was profiled in a study of early T cells in non-severe SARS-CoV-2 infection (dated by TCRdb to about 2021). Turning to the overall study: Because TCR sequencing was done on bulk RNA from unsorted whole blood, the alpha and beta chains could not be paired.

The investigation overall reported the following: VDJdb matching was skewed toward anti-spike CD8 responses and likely underestimated virus-specific expansions by missing private and CD4 specificities.

Set within a cohort of healthcare workers in London, UK, this nested case-control study involved weekly PCR testing of nasopharyngeal swabs along with blood sampling. Healthcare workers were recruited between 23 and 31 March 2020, during the week of the UK lockdown, and were followed weekly for up to roughly 15 weeks. In the case of this clonotype: The target of this receptor is not known. Base-call qualities are not available, and no considerably larger clone is one nucleotide away.

V was cut back by 2 bases and J by 5 bases, leaving a gap of 11 bases between them. The CDR3, cysteine through phenylalanine, is 14 amino acids long. Kept here is only the CDR3 DNA, which spans 42 bases and is read in frame from base 1. CDR1 and CDR2 were assigned from the germline V gene as KGHSH and LQKENI. Library method: 5' RACE. Sequencing was carried out with a NextSeq 500. In the TCR library protocol, unique molecular identifiers were attached to individual cDNA molecules to correct for PCR bias and sequencing error. Both TCR alpha and beta chains were sequenced, and tight co-correlation was observed between alpha and beta sequence abundances in each sample. In the authors' own workflow: Decombinator V4 was used to annotate TCR sequences for V gene, J gene and CDR3. TCRs were defined as expanded if a significant change between any two time points was detected under a Poisson model with p below 0.0001. TCR abundances were normalised to the total number of TCRs sequenced per sample and were expressed as counts per million. TRAV1-2 paired with TRAJ12, TRAJ20 or TRAJ33 defined MAIT TCRs, while TRAV10 paired with TRAJ18 defined iNKT TCRs. VDJdb, accessed 1 November 2021, was searched for CMV, EBV and SARS-CoV-2 annotated TCRs, excluding TCRs annotated for multiple antigens. In TCRdb, the public reads were trimmed at Q25 with fastp and aligned with MiXCR, with productive beta chains retained. Every distinct CDR3 protein forms one entry, paired with its most common genes and DNA. The V and J calls follow TCRdb's processing rather than the paper's. The sample table holds about 110,000 distinct CDR3 sequences, of which around an eighth were seen once. Of the sample, 3.1% is held by the ten largest clones.

Sequenced material: whole blood. This sequence uses TRBV18 and TRBJ2-3; a confident D gene designation cannot be given. The receptor's source is an adult who was a healthcare worker with PCR-confirmed SARS-CoV-2 infection or an uninfected control (not recorded which). The bases read TGTGCCAGCTCACCATTGACCCCCGGAGATACGCAGTATTTT. Its amino acids are CASSPLTPGDTQYF.